The rows below give T cell receptor beta chains drawn from one sample of a study of blood T cell repertoires in COVID-19. Data came from immunoSEQ multiplex PCR; TCRdb stores just in-frame clones and leaves some out. The sample includes some 35,000 clones, approximately 90% seen only once; the top ten take about 31%. Sequencing input: peripheral blood. These TCRs come from a man aged 65 to 85 with active COVID-19. Each CDR3 is given with its conserved first and last residue. D genes are given only for firm matches. Expanded clones get a size class; other rows say once, few or many, or leave the size out.

CDR3: CASSWARGNIQYF
DNA: TGTGCCAGCAGTTGGGCAAGGGGAAACATTCAGTACTTC
D: NA
J: TRBJ2-4
length: 13
V: TRBV6-5
size: once

CDR3: CAISEAAGYEQYF
DNA: TGTGCCATCAGCGAGGCCGCGGGATACGAGCAGTACTTC
D: NA
J: TRBJ2-7
length: 13
V: TRBV10-3
size: once

CDR3: CASSPELAGWKKGQFF
DNA: TGTGCCAGCAGCCCGGAGTTAGCGGGATGGAAAAAGGGGCAGTTCTTC
D: TRBD2
J: TRBJ2-1
length: 16
V: TRBV3-1/TRBV3-2
size: NA

CDR3: CASSGDRGVNSPLHF
DNA: TGTGCCAGCAGCGGGGACAGGGGGGTAAATTCGCCCCTCCACTTT
D: TRBD1
J: TRBJ1-6
length: 15
V: TRBV7-2
size: NA

CDR3: CAWKSVNEQFF
DNA: TGTGCCTGGAAATCGGTCAATGAGCAGTTCTTC
D: NA
J: TRBJ2-1
length: 11
V: TRBV30
size: NA

CDR3: CASSLRSQPGGGYYEQYF
DNA: TGTGCCAGCAGCTTAAGGTCACAGCCCGGCGGGGGCTACTACGAGCAGTACTTC
D: NA
J: TRBJ2-7
length: 18
V: TRBV7-2
size: NA

CDR3: CASSLDRGYSGNTIYF
DNA: TGTGCCAGCTCACTCGACAGGGGTTATTCTGGAAACACCATATATTTT
D: TRBD1
J: TRBJ1-3
length: 16
V: TRBV18
size: once

CDR3: CASSDRLAGVETQYF
DNA: TGTGCCAGCAGCGACCGACTAGCGGGAGTAGAGACCCAGTACTTC
D: TRBD2
J: TRBJ2-5
length: 15
V: TRBV11-3
size: NA

CDR3: CASSYKETSGTDTQYF
DNA: TGTGCCAGCAGTTACAAGGAGACTAGCGGCACAGATACGCAGTATTTT
D: TRBD2
J: TRBJ2-3
length: 16
V: TRBV6-5
size: NA

CDR3: CASTLIEGAGEQYF
DNA: TGTGCCAGCACTCTAATTGAGGGGGCCGGCGAGCAGTACTTC
D: TRBD1
J: TRBJ2-7
length: 14
V: TRBV6-6
size: NA

CDR3: CASRPGTSGGEQYF
DNA: TGTGCCAGCAGGCCCGGGACTAGCGGGGGAGAGCAGTACTTC
D: TRBD2
J: TRBJ2-7
length: 14
V: TRBV2
size: once

CDR3: CASSGSQLSPSGYNEQFF
DNA: TGTGCCAGCAGTGGTTCCCAGCTCTCACCTAGCGGGTACAATGAGCAGTTCTTC
D: TRBD2
J: TRBJ2-1
length: 18
V: TRBV2
size: once

CDR3: CASSQDRAGGGWETQYF
DNA: TGCGCCAGCAGCCAAGATAGGGCAGGGGGCGGCTGGGAGACCCAGTACTTC
D: TRBD1
J: TRBJ2-5
length: 17
V: TRBV4-1
size: once

CDR3: CASSPRRDTQYF
DNA: TGTGCCAGCAGCCCCCGGAGAGATACGCAGTATTTT
D: NA
J: TRBJ2-3
length: 12
V: TRBV3-1/TRBV3-2
size: NA

CDR3: CASSLGAGGGYGYTF
DNA: TGTGCCAGCAGCTTGGGAGCAGGGGGCGGCTATGGCTACACCTTC
D: TRBD1
J: TRBJ1-2
length: 15
V: TRBV5-5
size: NA

CDR3: CAWSVLGTQYF
DNA: TGTGCCTGGAGTGTACTAGGGACGCAGTATTTT
D: NA
J: TRBJ2-3
length: 11
V: TRBV30
size: NA

CDR3: CASRGQGASNTEAFF
DNA: TGCGCCAGCAGGGGACAGGGGGCGAGTAACACTGAAGCTTTCTTT
D: TRBD1
J: TRBJ1-1
length: 15
V: TRBV23-1
size: NA

CDR3: CATSRALDSGYEQYF
DNA: TGTGCCACCAGCAGAGCTCTCGATAGTGGCTACGAGCAGTACTTC
D: NA
J: TRBJ2-7
length: 15
V: TRBV15
size: NA

CDR3: CASSQVGLAGGRADTQYF
DNA: TGTGCCAGCAGCCAAGTCGGACTAGCGGGGGGGCGGGCAGATACGCAGTATTTT
D: TRBD2
J: TRBJ2-3
length: 18
V: TRBV4-2
size: NA

CDR3: CASSYTRGNNQPQHF
DNA: TGTGCCAGCAGTTATACCAGGGGGAACAATCAGCCCCAGCATTTT
D: TRBD1
J: TRBJ1-5
length: 15
V: TRBV6-5
size: NA

CDR3: CASSYSDIFGYTF
DNA: TGTGCCAGCAGTTACTCGGACATTTTTGGCTACACCTTC
D: NA
J: TRBJ1-2
length: 13
V: TRBV6-2/TRBV6-3
size: NA

CDR3: CASSLGPVRGPYNSPLHF
DNA: TGTGCCAGCAGTTTAGGTCCAGTCCGAGGCCCCTATAATTCACCCCTCCACTTT
D: NA
J: TRBJ1-6
length: 18
V: TRBV28
size: NA

CDR3: CASSPGGDTYEQYF
DNA: TGTGCCAGCAGCCCCGGGGGGGATACCTACGAGCAGTACTTC
D: TRBD2
J: TRBJ2-7
length: 14
V: TRBV28
size: NA

CDR3: CASSSGTLTGEYF
DNA: TGTGCCAGCAGCTCCGGGACTCTAACTGGGGAGTACTTC
D: NA
J: TRBJ2-7
length: 13
V: TRBV5-4
size: NA

CDR3: CASSSGTSGGYEQYF
DNA: TGTGCCAGCAGTTCGGGGACTAGCGGGGGTTACGAGCAGTACTTC
D: TRBD2
J: TRBJ2-7
length: 15
V: TRBV6-5
size: NA

CDR3: CASTRAPGQGYGYTF
DNA: TGTGCCAGTACCAGAGCCCCGGGACAGGGGTATGGCTACACCTTC
D: TRBD1
J: TRBJ1-2
length: 15
V: TRBV19
size: NA

CDR3: CASSLGRSGNTIYF
DNA: TGCGCCAGCAGCCTTGGGAGGTCTGGAAACACCATATATTTT
D: NA
J: TRBJ1-3
length: 14
V: TRBV4-3
size: NA